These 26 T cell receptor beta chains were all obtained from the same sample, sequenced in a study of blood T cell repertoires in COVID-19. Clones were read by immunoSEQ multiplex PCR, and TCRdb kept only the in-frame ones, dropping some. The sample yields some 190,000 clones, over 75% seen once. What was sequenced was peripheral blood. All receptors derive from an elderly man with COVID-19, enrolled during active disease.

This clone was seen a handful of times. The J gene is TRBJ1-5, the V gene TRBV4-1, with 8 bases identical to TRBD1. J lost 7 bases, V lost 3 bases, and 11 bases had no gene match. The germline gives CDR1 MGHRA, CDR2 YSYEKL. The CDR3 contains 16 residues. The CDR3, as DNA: TGCGCCAGCAGCCAGGCTCCGGTCAGGGGGCCCCAGCCCCAGCATTTT. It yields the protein CASSQAPVRGPQPQHF.

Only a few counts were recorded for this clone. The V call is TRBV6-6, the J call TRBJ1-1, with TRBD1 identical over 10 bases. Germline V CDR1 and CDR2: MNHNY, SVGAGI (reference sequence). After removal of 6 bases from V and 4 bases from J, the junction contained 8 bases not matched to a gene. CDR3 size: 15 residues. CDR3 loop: CASRGGTGVGTEAFF. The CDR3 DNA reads TGTGCCAGCAGGGGGGGGACAGGGGTTGGCACTGAAGCTTTCTTT.

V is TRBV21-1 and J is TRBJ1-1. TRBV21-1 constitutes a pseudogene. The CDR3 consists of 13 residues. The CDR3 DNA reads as TGTGCCAGCATCTCAGTCAGCCGAAGAGGAGCTTTCTTT. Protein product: CASISVSRRGAFF.

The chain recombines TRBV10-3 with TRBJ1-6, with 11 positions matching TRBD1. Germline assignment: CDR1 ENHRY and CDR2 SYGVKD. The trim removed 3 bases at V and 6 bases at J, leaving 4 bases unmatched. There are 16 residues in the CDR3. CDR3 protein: CAISDKDRGRNSPLHF. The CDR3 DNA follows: TGTGCCATCAGTGATAAGGACAGGGGGCGTAATTCACCCCTCCACTTT.

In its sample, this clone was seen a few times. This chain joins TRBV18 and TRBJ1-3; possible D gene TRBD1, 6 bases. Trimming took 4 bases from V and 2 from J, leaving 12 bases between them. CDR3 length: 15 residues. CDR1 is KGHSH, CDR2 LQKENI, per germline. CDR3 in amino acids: CASSRTDPAGNTIYF. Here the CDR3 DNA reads TGTGCCAGCTCACGGACAGACCCTGCTGGAAACACCATATATTTT.

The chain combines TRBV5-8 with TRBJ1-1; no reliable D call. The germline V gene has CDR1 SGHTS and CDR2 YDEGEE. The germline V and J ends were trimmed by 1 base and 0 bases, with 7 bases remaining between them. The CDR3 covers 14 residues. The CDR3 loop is CASSLRRLNTEAFF. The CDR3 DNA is TGTGCCAGCAGCTTGAGGCGGCTGAACACTGAAGCTTTCTTT.

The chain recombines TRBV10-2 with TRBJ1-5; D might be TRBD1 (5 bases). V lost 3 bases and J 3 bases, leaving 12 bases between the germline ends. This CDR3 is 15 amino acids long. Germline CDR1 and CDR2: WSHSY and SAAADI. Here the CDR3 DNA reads TGCGCCAGCAGTGAACAGGCAGGGTTCAATCAGCCCCAGCATTTT. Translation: CASSEQAGFNQPQHF.

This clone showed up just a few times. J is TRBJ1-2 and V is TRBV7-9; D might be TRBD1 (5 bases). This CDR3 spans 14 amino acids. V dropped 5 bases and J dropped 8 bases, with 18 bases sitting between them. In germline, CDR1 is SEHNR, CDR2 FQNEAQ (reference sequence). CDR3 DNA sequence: TGTGCCAGCAGCCTACAGGTTGTTTTTGGAGGCTACACCTTC. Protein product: CASSLQVVFGGYTF.

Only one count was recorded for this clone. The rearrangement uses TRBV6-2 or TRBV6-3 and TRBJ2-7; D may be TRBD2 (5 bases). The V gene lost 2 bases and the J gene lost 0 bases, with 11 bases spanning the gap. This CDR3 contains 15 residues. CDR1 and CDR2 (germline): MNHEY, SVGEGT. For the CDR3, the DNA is TGTGCCAGCAGTTACACCTGGGAGAGCTCCTACGAGCAGTACTTC. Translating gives CASSYTWESSYEQYF.

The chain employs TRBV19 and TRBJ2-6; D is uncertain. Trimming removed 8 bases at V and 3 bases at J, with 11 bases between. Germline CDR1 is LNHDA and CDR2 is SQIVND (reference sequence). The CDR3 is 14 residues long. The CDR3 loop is CASFRKGGANVLTF. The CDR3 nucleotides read TGTGCCAGTTTCAGGAAAGGTGGGGCCAACGTCCTGACTTTC.

The CDR3 region has the DNA TGTGCCAGCAGCAATAGCGTCGGAGGCACAGATACGCAGTATTTT. It specifies CASSNSVGGTDTQYF. The genes are TRBV21-1 and TRBJ2-3; the table names TRBD2, a call not compared with the DNA. TRBV21-1 is listed as a pseudogene. The CDR3 has 15 amino acids.

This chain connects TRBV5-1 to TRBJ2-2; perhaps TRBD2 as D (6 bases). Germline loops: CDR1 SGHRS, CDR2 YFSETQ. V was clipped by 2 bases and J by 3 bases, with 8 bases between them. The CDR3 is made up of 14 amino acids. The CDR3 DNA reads TGCGCCAGCAGCTTCGGGGACTACACCGGGGAGCTGTTTTTT. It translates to CASSFGDYTGELFF.

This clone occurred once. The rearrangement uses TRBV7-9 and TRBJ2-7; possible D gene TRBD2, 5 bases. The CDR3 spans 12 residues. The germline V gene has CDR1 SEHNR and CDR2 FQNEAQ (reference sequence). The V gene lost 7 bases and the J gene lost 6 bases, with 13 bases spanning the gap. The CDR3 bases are TGTGCCAGCACCTCGGGATGGGGCGAGCAGTACTTC. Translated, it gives CASTSGWGEQYF.

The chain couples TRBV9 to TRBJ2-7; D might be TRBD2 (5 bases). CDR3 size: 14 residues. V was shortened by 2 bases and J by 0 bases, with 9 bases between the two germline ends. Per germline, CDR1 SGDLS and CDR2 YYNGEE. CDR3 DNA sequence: TGTGCCAGCAGCGTCGGCGGACTCTCCTACGAGCAGTACTTC. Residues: CASSVGGLSYEQYF.

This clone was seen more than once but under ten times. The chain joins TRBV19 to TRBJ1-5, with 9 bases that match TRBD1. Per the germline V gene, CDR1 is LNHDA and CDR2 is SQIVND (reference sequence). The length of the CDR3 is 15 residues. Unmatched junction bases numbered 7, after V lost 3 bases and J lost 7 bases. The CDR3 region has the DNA TGTGCCAGTAGTATCGGACAGGGGAGTAGCCAGCCCCAGCATTTT. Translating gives CASSIGQGSSQPQHF.

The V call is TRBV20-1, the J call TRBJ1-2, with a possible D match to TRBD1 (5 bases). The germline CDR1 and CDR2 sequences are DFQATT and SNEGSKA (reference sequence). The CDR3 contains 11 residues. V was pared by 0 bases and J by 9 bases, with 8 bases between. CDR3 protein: CSARDGGSYTF. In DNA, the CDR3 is TGCAGTGCTAGAGATGGGGGGAGCTACACCTTC.

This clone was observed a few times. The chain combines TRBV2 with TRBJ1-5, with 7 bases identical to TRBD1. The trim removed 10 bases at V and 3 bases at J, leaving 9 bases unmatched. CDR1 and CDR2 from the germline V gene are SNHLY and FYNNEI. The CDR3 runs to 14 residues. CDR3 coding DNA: TGTGCCACAAGACCGGGACAGCACAATCAGCCCCAGCATTTT. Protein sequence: CATRPGQHNQPQHF.

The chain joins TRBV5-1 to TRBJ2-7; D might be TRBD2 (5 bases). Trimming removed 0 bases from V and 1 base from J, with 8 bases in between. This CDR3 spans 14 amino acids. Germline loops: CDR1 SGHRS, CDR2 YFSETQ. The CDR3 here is CASSLDPGSYEQYF. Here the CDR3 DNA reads TGCGCCAGCAGCTTGGACCCGGGATCCTACGAGCAGTACTTC.

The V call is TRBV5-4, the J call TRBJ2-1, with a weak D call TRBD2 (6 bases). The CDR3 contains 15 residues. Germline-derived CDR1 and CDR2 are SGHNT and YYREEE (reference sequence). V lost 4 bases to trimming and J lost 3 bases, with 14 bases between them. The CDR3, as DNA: TGTGCCAGCAGCACTCGCGGGGCATTCTACAATGAGCAGTTCTTC. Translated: CASSTRGAFYNEQFF.

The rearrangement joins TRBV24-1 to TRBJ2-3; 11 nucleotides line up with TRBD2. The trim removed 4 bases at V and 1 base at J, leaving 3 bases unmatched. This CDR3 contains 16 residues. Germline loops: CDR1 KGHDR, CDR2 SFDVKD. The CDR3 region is CATSDKLAGGTDTQYF. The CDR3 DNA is TGTGCCACCAGTGACAAACTAGCGGGGGGCACAGATACGCAGTATTTT.

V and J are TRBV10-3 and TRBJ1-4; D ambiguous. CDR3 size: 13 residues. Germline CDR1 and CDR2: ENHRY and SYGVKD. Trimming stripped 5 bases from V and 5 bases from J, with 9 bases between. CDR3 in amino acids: CAISSVRNEKLFF. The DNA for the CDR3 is TGTGCCATCAGTTCTGTCAGGAATGAAAAACTGTTTTTT.

In DNA, the CDR3 is TGTGCCAGTAGCTCGACAGGACCACCTAACTATGGCTACACCTTC. Protein sequence: CASSSTGPPNYGYTF. This chain links TRBV19 with TRBJ1-2; D possibly corresponds to TRBD1 (6 bases). CDR3 length equals 15 residues. V lost 6 bases, J lost 0 bases, and 14 bases lay in between. Germline V gene lookup returns CDR1 LNHDA and CDR2 SQIVND (reference sequence).

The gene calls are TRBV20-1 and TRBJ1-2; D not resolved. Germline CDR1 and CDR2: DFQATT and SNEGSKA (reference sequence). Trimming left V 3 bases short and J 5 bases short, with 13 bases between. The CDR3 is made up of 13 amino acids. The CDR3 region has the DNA TGCAGTGCTAGTCAGTCTGAGGATTATGGCTACACCTTC. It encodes CSASQSEDYGYTF.

CDR3 sequence: CASGPGTGYEQYF. CDR3 DNA sequence: TGTGCTAGTGGCCCCGGGACAGGGTACGAGCAGTACTTC. V usage is TRBV12-5 and J usage is TRBJ2-7; the match to TRBD1 covers 9 bases. The germline CDR1 and CDR2 sequences are LGHNT and FRNRAP. The CDR3 contains 13 residues. The V gene end was trimmed by 6 bases and the J gene end by 4 bases; junction bases not matched to a gene: 4.

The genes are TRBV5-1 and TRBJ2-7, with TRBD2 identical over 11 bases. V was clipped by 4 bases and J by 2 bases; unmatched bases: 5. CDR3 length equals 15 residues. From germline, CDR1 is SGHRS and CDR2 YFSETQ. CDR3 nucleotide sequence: TGCGCCAGCAGCGTCGCTAGCGGGGGGACCTACGAGCAGTACTTC. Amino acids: CASSVASGGTYEQYF.

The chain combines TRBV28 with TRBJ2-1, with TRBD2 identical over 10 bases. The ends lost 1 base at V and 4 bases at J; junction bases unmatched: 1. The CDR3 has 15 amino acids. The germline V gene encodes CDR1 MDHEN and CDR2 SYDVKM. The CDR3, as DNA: TGTGCCAGCAGTTTATATAGCGGGGGGTACAATGAGCAGTTCTTC. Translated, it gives CASSLYSGGYNEQFF. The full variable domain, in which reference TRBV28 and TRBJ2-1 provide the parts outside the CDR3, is DVKVTQSSRYLVKRTGEKVFLECVQDMDHENMFWYRQDPGLGLRLIYFSYDVKMKEKGDIPEGYSVSREKKERFSLILESASTNQTSMYLCASSLYSGGYNEQFFGPGTRLTVL.